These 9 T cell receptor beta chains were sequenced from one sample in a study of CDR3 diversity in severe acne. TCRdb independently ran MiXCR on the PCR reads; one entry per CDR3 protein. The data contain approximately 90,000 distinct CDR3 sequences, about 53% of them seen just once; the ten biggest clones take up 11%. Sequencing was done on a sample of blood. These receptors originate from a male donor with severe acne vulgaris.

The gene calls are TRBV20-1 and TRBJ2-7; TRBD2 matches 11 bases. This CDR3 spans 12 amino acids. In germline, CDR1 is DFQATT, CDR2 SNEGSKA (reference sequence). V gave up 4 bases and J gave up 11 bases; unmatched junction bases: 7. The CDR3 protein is CSAITSGRTEYF. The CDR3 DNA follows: TGCAGTGCTATTACTAGCGGGAGAACGGAGTACTTC.

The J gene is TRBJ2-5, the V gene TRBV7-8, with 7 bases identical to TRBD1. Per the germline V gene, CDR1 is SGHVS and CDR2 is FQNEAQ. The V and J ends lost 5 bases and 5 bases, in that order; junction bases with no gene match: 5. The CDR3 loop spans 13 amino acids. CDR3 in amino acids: CASSDGTDETQYF. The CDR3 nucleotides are TGTGCCAGCAGCGACGGGACAGACGAGACCCAGTACTTC. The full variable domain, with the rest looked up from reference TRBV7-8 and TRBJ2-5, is GAGVSQSPRYKVAKRGQDVALRCDPISGHVSLFWYQQALGQGPEFLTYFQNEAQLDKSGLPSDRFFAERPEGSVSTLKIQRTQQEDSAVYLCASSDGTDETQYFGPGTRLLVL.

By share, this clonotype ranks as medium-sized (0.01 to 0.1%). This chain's CDR3 is CASRRDRGPYEQYF. The CDR3 bases are TGTGCCAGCAGACGCGACAGGGGGCCCTACGAGCAGTACTTC. The chain has TRBV6-5 and TRBJ2-7; 10 bases are a match to TRBD1. This CDR3 is built from 14 residues. Trimming removed 6 bases from V and 2 bases from J; junction bases left unmatched: 4. The germline V gene has CDR1 MNHEY and CDR2 SVGAGI.

The CDR3 DNA reads TGTGCCAGCAGCCCCAGCCCGGGGATGAAAGACAGGGCTGGGGCCAACGTCCTGACTTTC. Its translation: CASSPSPGMKDRAGANVLTF. V is TRBV5-4 and J is TRBJ2-6, with TRBD1 matching 7 bases. The CDR3 has 20 amino acids. The V segment lost 4 bases and the J segment 2 bases; nucleotides outside the gene matches: 18. Looked up from germline, CDR1 is SGHNT and CDR2 is YYREEE (reference sequence).

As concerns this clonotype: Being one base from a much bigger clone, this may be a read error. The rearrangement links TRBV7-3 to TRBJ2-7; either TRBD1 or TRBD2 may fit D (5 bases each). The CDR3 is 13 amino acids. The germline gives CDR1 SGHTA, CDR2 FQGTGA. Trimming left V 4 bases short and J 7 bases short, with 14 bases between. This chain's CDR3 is CASSSGLHREQYF. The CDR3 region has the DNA TGTGCCAGCAGCTCAGGACTTCACAGGGAGCAGTACTTC.

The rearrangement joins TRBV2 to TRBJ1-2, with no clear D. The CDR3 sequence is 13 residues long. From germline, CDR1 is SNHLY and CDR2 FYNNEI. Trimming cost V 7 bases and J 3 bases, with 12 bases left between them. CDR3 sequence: CASKYGGHYGYTF. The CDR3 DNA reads TGTGCCAGCAAATATGGAGGTCACTATGGCTACACCTTC.

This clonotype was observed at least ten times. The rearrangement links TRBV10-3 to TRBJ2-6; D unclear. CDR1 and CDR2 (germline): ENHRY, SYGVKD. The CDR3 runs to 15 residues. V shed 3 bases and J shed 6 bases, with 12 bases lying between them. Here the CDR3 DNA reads TGTGCCATCAGTGAAGTTGCCATCAAGGCCAACGTCCTGACTTTC. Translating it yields CAISEVAIKANVLTF.

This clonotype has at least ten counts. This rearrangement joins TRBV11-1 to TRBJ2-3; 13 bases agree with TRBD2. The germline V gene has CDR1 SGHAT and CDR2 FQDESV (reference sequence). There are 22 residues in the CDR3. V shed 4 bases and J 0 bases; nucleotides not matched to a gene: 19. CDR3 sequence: CASSYGTRIGLAGVLSTDTQYF. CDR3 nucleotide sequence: TGTGCCAGCAGCTACGGGACAAGGATCGGACTAGCGGGAGTCCTCAGCACAGATACGCAGTATTTT.

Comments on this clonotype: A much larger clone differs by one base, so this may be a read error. CDR3 residues: CATSRGDYSTDAQYF. For the CDR3, the DNA is TGTGCCACCAGCAGAGGAGACTACAGCACAGATGCGCAGTATTTT. This chain uses TRBV15 with TRBJ2-3; a possible D gene is TRBD2 (5 bases). This CDR3 has 15 residues. The germline V gene encodes CDR1 LNHNV and CDR2 YYDKDF (reference sequence).